Presented here are 13 T cell receptor beta chains from one specimen sequenced in a study of T cell repertoires in ileal Crohn's disease. Generated by immunoSEQ multiplex PCR, the TCRdb table keeps only in-frame clones and is missing some. The sample lists 15,000 or so clones, roughly 85% occurring once. Sequencing used ileal tissue. The source is an adult with Crohn's disease.

The chain couples TRBV7-2 to TRBJ2-1; D is possibly TRBD2 (5 bases). Trimming left V 8 bases short and J 7 bases short, with 21 bases between. The germline V gene has CDR1 SGHTA and CDR2 FQGNSA. The CDR3 sequence is 15 residues long. CDR3 amino acids: CASGIRGLMRNEQFF. The CDR3, as DNA: TGTGCCAGCGGAATCCGGGGATTAATGAGGAATGAGCAGTTCTTC.

The V call is TRBV7-9, the J call TRBJ2-3, with D perhaps TRBD1 (5 bases). The CDR3 runs 15 residues. V was cut by 8 bases and J by 6 bases, with 21 bases left in between. Germline assignment: CDR1 SEHNR and CDR2 FQNEAQ (reference sequence). The CDR3 region is CASPMRQGQYDTQYF. CDR3 nucleotides: TGTGCCAGCCCAATGCGGCAGGGCCAATACGATACGCAGTATTTT.

The chain uses TRBV5-1 and TRBJ2-3, with 7 bases lining up with TRBD2. CDR1 is SGHRS and CDR2 is YFSETQ in the germline V gene. The CDR3 extends over 15 amino acids. V lost 1 base to trimming and J lost 0 bases; unmatched junction nucleotides: 2. The CDR3 DNA reads as TGCGCCAGCAGCTTGAGCGGGACCAGCACAGATACGCAGTATTTT. Its protein is CASSLSGTSTDTQYF.

The rearrangement links TRBV7-8 to TRBJ1-5; D is perhaps TRBD1 (6 bases). The CDR3 is made up of 16 amino acids. CDR1 is SGHVS and CDR2 is FQNEAQ in the germline V gene. The V end was cut by 0 bases, the J end by 0 bases, with 9 bases between. The CDR3 protein is CASSLARDNSNQPQHF. The CDR3 DNA sequence: TGTGCCAGCAGCTTAGCAAGGGACAATAGCAATCAGCCCCAGCATTTT.

The chain recombines TRBV5-1 with TRBJ2-7; unclear D gene. The CDR3 spans 14 residues. CDR1 SGHRS and CDR2 YFSETQ come from the germline V gene. V was shortened by 0 bases and J by 1 base, with 8 bases between the two germline ends. The CDR3: CASSLATDSYEQYF. The CDR3, as DNA: TGCGCCAGCAGCTTGGCCACAGATTCCTACGAGCAGTACTTC.

The rearrangement links TRBV7-9 to TRBJ2-3; D ambiguous. The CDR3 has 13 residues. The V end lost 6 bases, the J end lost 2 bases, and 9 bases lay between the germline ends. The germline CDR1 and CDR2 sequences are SEHNR and FQNEAQ (reference sequence). The DNA of the CDR3 is TGTGCCAGCAGACAGTTTGACACAGATACGCAGTATTTT. Its translation is CASRQFDTDTQYF. Drawing the rest from reference TRBV7-9 and TRBJ2-3, the complete variable domain is DTGVSQNPRHKITKRGQNVTFRCDPISEHNRLYWYRQTLGQGPEFLTYFQNEAQLEKSRLLSDRFSAERPKGSFSTLEIQRTEQGDSAMYLCASRQFDTDTQYFGPGTRLTVL.

This chain joins TRBV29-1 and TRBJ2-7, with 10 bases that match TRBD2. Germline loops: CDR1 SQVTM, CDR2 ANQGSEA. This CDR3 has 16 amino acids. The ends lost 1 base at V and 1 base at J; junction bases unmatched: 7. The CDR3 bases are TGCAGCGTTGAAGCTAGCGGGAGAAGTTTGTCCTACGAGCAGTACTTC. Encoded protein: CSVEASGRSLSYEQYF.

This sequence joins TRBV18 and TRBJ2-7, with D possibly matching TRBD1 (5 bases). In germline, CDR1 is KGHSH, CDR2 LQKENI. This CDR3 has 13 amino acids. Trimming stripped 6 bases from V and 7 bases from J, with 16 bases between. CDR3 protein: CASSRTGQGEQYF. CDR3 DNA sequence: TGTGCCAGCTCCCGGACGGGCCAGGGAGAGCAGTACTTC.

The chain joins TRBV19 to TRBJ2-7, with a weak D call TRBD1 (6 bases). This CDR3 spans 13 amino acids. CDR1 is LNHDA and CDR2 is SQIVND in the germline V gene (reference sequence). With 8 bases removed from V and 1 base from J, the gap between germline ends came to 12 bases. CDR3 in DNA: TGTGCCAGTGGACAGCTTCCTTCCTACGAGCAGTACTTC. As protein: CASGQLPSYEQYF. Full variable domain (remainder filled in from reference TRBV19 and TRBJ2-7): DGGITQSPKYLFRKEGQNVTLSCEQNLNHDAMYWYRQDPGQGLRLIYYSQIVNDFQKGDIAEGYSVSREKKESFPLTVTSAQKNPTAFYLCASGQLPSYEQYFGPGTRLTVT.

The chain has TRBV7-2 and TRBJ1-2, with D hard to call. The CDR3 covers 16 residues. The germline V and J ends were trimmed by 5 bases and 4 bases, with 20 bases remaining between them. The germline V gene has CDR1 SGHTA and CDR2 FQGNSA. CDR3 region: CASSAVGVAGGYGYTF. In nucleotides, the CDR3 is TGTGCCAGCAGCGCTGTCGGGGTGGCGGGCGGCTATGGCTACACCTTC.

The V and J genes are TRBV10-3 and TRBJ2-1; D is tentatively TRBD1 or TRBD2 (6 bases each). Germline V gives CDR1 ENHRY, CDR2 SYGVKD. The CDR3 has 14 residues. The CDR3 DNA is TGTGTAATCAGGGGCGGGGTTGGTCAAAATGAGCAGTTCTTC. Its protein is CVIRGGVGQNEQFF.

This clone was detected only a few times. This sequence joins TRBV7-3 and TRBJ2-7, with 7 bases that match TRBD2. Germline values: CDR1 SGHTA, CDR2 FQGTGA. J lost 0 bases, V lost 1 base, and 3 bases had no gene match. This CDR3 is 15 amino acids long. The CDR3 spells CASSLNGGSSYEQYF. In DNA form, the CDR3 reads TGTGCCAGCAGCTTAAACGGGGGGAGCTCCTACGAGCAGTACTTC. Drawing the rest from reference TRBV7-3 and TRBJ2-7, the complete variable domain is GAGVSQTPSNKVTEKGKYVELRCDPISGHTALYWYRQSLGQGPEFLIYFQGTGAADDSGLPNDRFFAVRPEGSVSTLKIQRTERGDSAVYLCASSLNGGSSYEQYFGPGTRLTVT.

The rearrangement links TRBV2 to TRBJ1-1, with D unresolved. V lost 7 bases and J lost 1, with 10 bases in between. The germline V gene has CDR1 SNHLY and CDR2 FYNNEI. The CDR3 contains 13 residues. The CDR3 sequence: CASTHGENTEAFF. In DNA, the CDR3 is TGTGCCAGCACGCACGGGGAGAACACTGAAGCTTTCTTT.